The following is a T cell receptor (beta chain) sequence with its context. The record originates from a study of blood T cell repertoires in COVID-19. The V end was cut by 4 bases, the J end by 4 bases, with 8 bases between. Germline loops: CDR1 MNHEY, CDR2 SMNVEV (reference sequence). This CDR3 region has 13 residues. The repertoire was sequenced with immunoSEQ multiplex PCR; TCRdb's copy has only in-frame clones and lacks some. Of roughly 350,000 clones listed, 87% are singletons. The sample comprised peripheral blood. The sequence came from a woman aged 50 to 60 with COVID-19, enrolled during active disease. The rearrangement links TRBV27 to TRBJ2-1, with D possibly matching TRBD2 (5 bases). The CDR3 is CASSYRGYNEQFF. In nucleotides, the CDR3 is TGTGCCAGCAGTTACCGCGGGTACAATGAGCAGTTCTTC.